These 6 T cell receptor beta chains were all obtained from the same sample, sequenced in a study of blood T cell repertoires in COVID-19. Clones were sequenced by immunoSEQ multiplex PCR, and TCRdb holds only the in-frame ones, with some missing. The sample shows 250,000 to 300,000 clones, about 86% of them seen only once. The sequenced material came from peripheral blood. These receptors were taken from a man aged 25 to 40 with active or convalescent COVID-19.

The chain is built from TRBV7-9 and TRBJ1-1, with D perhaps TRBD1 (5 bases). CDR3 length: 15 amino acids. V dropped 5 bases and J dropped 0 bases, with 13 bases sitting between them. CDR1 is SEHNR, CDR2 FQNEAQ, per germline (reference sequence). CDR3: CASSHRGGMNTEAFF. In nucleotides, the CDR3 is TGTGCCAGCAGCCACCGGGGGGGGATGAACACTGAAGCTTTCTTT.

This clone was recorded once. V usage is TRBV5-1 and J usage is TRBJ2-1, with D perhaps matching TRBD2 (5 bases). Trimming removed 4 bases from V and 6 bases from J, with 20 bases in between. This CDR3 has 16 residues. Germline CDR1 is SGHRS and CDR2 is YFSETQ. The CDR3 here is CASSRSLGELGNEQFF. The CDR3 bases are TGCGCCAGCAGCAGGTCCTTGGGAGAATTAGGCAATGAGCAGTTCTTC.

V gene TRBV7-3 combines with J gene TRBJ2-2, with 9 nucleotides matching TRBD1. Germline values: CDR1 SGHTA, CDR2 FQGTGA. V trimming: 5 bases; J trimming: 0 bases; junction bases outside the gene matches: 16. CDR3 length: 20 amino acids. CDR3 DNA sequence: TGTGCCAGCAGCCAACCTAGGACCGGGACAGGGAACGCGAACACCGGGGAGCTGTTTTTT. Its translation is CASSQPRTGTGNANTGELFF.

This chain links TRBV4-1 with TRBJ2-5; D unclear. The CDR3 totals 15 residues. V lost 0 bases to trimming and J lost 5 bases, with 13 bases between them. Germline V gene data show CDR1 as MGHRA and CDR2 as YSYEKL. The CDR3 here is CASSQDFAVRETQYF. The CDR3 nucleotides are TGCGCCAGCAGCCAAGATTTCGCGGTTCGTGAGACCCAGTACTTC.

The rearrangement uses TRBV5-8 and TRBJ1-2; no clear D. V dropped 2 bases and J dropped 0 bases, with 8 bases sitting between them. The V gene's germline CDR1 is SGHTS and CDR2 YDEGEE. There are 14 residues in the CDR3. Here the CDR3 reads CASSFQATNYGYTF. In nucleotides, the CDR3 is TGTGCCAGCAGCTTCCAGGCTACTAACTATGGCTACACCTTC.

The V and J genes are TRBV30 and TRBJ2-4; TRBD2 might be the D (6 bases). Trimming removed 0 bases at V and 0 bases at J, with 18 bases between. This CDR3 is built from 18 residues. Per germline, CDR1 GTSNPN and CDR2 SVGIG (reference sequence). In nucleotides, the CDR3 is TGTGCCTGGAGTGTACGGGGGTTTGGGCAATTAGCCAAAAACATTCAGTACTTC. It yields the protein CAWSVRGFGQLAKNIQYF.